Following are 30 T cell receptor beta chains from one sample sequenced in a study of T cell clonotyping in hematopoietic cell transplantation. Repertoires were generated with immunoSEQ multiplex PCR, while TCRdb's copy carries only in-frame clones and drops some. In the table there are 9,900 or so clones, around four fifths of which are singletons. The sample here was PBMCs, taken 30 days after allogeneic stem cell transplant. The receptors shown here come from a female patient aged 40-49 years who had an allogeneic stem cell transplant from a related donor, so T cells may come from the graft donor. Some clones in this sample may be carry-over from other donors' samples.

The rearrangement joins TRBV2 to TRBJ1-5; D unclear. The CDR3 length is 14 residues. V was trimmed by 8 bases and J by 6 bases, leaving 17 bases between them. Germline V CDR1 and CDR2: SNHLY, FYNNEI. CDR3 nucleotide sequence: TGTGCCAGCGGCCCAACGGAGATAGTTCAGCCCCAGCATTTT. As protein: CASGPTEIVQPQHF. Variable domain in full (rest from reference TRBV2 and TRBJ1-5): EPEVTQTPSHQVTQMGQEVILRCVPISNHLYFYWYRQILGQKVEFLVSFYNNEISEKSEIFDDQFSVERPDGSNFTLKIRSTKLEDSAMYFCASGPTEIVQPQHFGDGTRLSIL.

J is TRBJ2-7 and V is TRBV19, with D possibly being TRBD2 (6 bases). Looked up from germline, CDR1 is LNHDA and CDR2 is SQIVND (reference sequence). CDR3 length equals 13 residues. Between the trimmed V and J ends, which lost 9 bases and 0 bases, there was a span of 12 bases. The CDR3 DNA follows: TGTGCCAGCGCCGGGACTTACTCCTACGAGCAGTACTTC. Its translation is CASAGTYSYEQYF.

CDR3 amino acids: CSVAGGAYEQYF. CDR3 DNA sequence: TGCAGCGTTGCGGGGGGGGCCTACGAGCAGTACTTC. The V call is TRBV29-1, the J call TRBJ2-7; 8 positions agree with TRBD2. The CDR3 extends over 12 amino acids. With 4 bases clipped from V and 2 bases from J, the junction kept 1 base outside the gene matches. Germline CDR1 SQVTM, CDR2 ANQGSEA.

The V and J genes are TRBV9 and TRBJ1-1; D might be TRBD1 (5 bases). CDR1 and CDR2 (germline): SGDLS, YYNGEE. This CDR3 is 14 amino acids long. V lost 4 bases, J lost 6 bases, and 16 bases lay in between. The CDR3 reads CASSKGWGGAEAFF. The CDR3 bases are TGTGCCAGCAGCAAGGGGTGGGGTGGGGCTGAAGCTTTCTTT.

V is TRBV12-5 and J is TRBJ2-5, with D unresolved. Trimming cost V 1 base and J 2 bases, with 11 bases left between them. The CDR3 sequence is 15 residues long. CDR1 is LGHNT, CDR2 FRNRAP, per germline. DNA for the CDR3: TGTGCTAGTGGTTTGGAAGCCACACCGCAAGAGACCCAGTACTTC. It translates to CASGLEATPQETQYF. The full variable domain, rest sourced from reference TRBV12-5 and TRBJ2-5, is DARVTQTPRHKVTEMGQEVTMRCQPILGHNTVFWYRQTMMQGLELLAYFRNRAPLDDSGMPKDRFSAEMPDATLATLKIQPSEPRDSAVYFCASGLEATPQETQYFGPGTRLLVL.

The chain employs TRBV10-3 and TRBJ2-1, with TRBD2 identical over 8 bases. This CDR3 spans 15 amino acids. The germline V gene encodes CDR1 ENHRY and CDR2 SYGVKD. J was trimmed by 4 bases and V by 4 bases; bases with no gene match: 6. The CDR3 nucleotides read TGTGCCATCAGTGGACGGGGGGGCGGTTACAATGAGCAGTTCTTC. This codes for CAISGRGGGYNEQFF.

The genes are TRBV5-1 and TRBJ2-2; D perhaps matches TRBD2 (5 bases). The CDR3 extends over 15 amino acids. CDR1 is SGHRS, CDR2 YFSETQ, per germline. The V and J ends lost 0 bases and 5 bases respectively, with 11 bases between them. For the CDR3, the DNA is TGCGCCAGCAGCTTGGGACTCCGCGGGACCGGGGAGCTGTTTTTT. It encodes CASSLGLRGTGELFF.

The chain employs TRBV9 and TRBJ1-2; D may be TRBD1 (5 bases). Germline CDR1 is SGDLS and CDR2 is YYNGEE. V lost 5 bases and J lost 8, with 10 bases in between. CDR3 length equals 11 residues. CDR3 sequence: CASRQGGGYTF. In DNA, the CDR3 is TGTGCCAGCAGGCAGGGCGGAGGCTACACCTTC.

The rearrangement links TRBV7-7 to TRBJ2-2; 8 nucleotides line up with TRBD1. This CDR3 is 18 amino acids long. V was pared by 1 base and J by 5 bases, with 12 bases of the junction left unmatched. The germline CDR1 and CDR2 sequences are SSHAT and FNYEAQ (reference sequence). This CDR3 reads CASSLGPLGTGETGELFF. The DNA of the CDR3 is TGTGCCAGCAGCTTAGGCCCCCTTGGGACAGGAGAGACCGGGGAGCTGTTTTTT.

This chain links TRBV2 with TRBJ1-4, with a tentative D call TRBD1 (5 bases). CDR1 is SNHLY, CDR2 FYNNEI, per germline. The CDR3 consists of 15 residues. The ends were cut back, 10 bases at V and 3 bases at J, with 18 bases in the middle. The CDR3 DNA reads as TGTGCCACCCGAGGGTCGTGGGGGTCTAATGAAAAACTGTTTTTT. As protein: CATRGSWGSNEKLFF.

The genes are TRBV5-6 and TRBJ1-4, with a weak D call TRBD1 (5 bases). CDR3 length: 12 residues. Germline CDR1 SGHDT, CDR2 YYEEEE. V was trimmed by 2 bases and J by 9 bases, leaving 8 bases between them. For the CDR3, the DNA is TGTGCCAGCAGCTTCGGGACCCAAAAACTGTTTTTT. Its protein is CASSFGTQKLFF.

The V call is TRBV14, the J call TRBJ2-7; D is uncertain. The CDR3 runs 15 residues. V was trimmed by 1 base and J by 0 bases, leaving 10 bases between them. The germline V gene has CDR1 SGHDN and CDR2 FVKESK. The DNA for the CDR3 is TGTGCCAGCAGCCAAGCGATCGGCAGCTCCTACGAGCAGTACTTC. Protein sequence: CASSQAIGSSYEQYF.

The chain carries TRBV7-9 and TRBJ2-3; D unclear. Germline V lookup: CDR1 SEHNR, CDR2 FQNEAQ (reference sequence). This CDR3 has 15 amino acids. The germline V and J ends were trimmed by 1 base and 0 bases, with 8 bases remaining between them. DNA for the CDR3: TGTGCCAGCAGCTTAGTATCCGCTAGCACAGATACGCAGTATTTT. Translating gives CASSLVSASTDTQYF.

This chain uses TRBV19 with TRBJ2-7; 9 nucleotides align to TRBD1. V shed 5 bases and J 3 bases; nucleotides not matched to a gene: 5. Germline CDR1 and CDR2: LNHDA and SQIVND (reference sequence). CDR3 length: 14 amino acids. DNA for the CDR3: TGTGCCAGTAGTTTCGGGACAGGGAACTACGAGCAGTACTTC. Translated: CASSFGTGNYEQYF.

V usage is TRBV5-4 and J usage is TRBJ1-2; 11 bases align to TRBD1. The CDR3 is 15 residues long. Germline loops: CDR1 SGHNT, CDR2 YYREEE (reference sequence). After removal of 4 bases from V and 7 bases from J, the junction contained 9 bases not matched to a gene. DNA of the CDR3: TGTGCCAGCAGCGCCGGGGGGACAGGGGGTTTTGGCTACACCTTC. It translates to CASSAGGTGGFGYTF.

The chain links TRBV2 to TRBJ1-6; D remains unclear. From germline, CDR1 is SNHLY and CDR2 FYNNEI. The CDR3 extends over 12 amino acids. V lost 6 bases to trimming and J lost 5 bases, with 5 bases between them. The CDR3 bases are TGTGCCAGCAGCGGAAATAATTCACCCCTCCACTTT. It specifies CASSGNNSPLHF.

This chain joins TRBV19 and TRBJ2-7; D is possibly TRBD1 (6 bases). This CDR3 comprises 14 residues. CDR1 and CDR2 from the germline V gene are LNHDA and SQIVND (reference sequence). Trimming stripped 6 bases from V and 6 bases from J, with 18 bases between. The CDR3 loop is CASRPQGQRLEQYF. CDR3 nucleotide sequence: TGTGCCAGTAGACCCCAGGGGCAAAGGCTCGAGCAGTACTTC.

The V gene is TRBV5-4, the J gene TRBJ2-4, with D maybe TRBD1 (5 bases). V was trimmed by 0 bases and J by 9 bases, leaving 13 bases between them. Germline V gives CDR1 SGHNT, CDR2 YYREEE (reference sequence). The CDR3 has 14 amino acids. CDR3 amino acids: CASSLAGRVGIQYF. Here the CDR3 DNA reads TGTGCCAGCAGCTTGGCCGGCAGGGTAGGCATTCAGTACTTC.

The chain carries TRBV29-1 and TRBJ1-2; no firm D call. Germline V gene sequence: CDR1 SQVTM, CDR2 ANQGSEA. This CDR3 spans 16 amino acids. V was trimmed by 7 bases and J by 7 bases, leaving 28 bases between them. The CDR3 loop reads CSATTDRPFTKSGYTF. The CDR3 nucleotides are TGCAGCGCCACCACGGATAGACCGTTCACGAAAAGTGGCTACACCTTC.

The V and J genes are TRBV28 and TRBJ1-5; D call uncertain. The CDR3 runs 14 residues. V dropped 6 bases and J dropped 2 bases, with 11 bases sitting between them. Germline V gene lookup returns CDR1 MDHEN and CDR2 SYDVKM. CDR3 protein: CASRIALGNQPQHF. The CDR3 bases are TGTGCCAGCAGAATAGCCCTGGGCAATCAGCCCCAGCATTTT.

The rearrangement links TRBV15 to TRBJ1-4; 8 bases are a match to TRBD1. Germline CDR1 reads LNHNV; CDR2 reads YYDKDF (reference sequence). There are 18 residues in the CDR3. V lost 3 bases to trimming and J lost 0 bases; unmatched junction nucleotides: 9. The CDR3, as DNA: TGTGCCACCAGCAGGGATACGGGACAGGTCGCAACTAATGAAAAACTGTTTTTT. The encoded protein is CATSRDTGQVATNEKLFF.

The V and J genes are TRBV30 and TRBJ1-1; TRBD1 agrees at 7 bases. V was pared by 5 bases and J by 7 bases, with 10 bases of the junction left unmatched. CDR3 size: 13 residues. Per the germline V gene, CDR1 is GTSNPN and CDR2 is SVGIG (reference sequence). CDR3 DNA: TGTGCCTGGTCTGGGACAGACCTAGTTGAAGCTTTCTTT. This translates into CAWSGTDLVEAFF. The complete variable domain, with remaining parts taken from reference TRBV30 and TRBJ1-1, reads SQTIHQWPATLVQPVGSPLSLECTVEGTSNPNLYWYRQAAGRGLQLLFYSVGIGQISSEVPQNLSASRPQDRQFILSSKKLLLSDSGFYLCAWSGTDLVEAFFGQGTRLTVV.

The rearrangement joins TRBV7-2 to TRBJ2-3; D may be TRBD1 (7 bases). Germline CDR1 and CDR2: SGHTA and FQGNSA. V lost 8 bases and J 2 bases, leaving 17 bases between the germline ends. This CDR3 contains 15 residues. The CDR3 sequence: CASVSGGTPTDTQYF. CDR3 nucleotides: TGTGCCAGCGTCTCAGGGGGGACTCCCACAGATACGCAGTATTTT.

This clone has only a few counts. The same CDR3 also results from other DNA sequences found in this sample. The chain's CDR3 is CASSPGTSYNEQFF. In DNA, the CDR3 is TGTGCCAGCAGCCCCGGGACAAGCTACAATGAGCAGTTCTTC. The gene calls are TRBV7-9 and TRBJ2-1; D perhaps matches TRBD1 (6 bases). Germline-derived CDR1 and CDR2 are SEHNR and FQNEAQ (reference sequence). V was pared by 5 bases and J by 3 bases, with 11 bases between. There are 14 residues in the CDR3.

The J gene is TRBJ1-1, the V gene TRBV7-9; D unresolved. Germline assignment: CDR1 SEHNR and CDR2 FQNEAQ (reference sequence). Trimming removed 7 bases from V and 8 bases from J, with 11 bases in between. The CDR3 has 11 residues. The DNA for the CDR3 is TGTGCCAGCACCTCGTACTTGGAAGCTTTCTTT. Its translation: CASTSYLEAFF.

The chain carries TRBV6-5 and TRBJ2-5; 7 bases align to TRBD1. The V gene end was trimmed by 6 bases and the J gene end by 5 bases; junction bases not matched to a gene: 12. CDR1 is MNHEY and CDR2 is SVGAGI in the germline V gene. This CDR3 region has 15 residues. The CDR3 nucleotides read TGTGCCAGCAGGAGACGACAGGGCGGGCAGGAGACCCAGTACTTC. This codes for CASRRRQGGQETQYF.

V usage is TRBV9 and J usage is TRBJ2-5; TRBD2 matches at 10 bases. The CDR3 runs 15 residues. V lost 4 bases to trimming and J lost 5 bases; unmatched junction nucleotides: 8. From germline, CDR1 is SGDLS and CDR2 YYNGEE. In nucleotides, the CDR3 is TGTGCCAGCAGCCTGAGCGGGAGGGCCTCGGAGACCCAGTACTTC. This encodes CASSLSGRASETQYF.

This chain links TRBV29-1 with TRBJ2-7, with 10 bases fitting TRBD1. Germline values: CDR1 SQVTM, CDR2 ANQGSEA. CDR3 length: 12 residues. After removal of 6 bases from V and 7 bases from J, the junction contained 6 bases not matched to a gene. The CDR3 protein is CSVGTGVWEQYF. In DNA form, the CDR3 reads TGCAGCGTGGGGACAGGGGTGTGGGAGCAGTACTTC.

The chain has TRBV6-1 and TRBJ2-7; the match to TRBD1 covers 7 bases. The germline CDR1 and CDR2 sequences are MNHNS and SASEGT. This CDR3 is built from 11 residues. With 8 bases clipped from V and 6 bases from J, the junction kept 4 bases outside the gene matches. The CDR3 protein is CASLGQSEQYF. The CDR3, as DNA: TGTGCCAGCCTGGGACAGAGCGAGCAGTACTTC.

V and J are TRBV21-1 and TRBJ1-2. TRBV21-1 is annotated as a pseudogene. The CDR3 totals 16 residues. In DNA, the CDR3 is TGTGCCAGCAGCGAGCGGGACTCAAGGGGGGAGAATGGCTACACCTTC. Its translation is CASSERDSRGENGYTF.